What follows are 17 T cell receptor beta chains derived from one specimen sequenced in a study of T cell responses to AZD1222 COVID-19 vaccine. Profiled with immunoSEQ multiplex PCR; TCRdb holds only in-frame clones, not every one. This table has roughly 110,000 clones, about nine tenths appearing once. The sample in question was peripheral blood, obtained 28 days after the second AZD1222 dose. The receptors were gathered from an adult who received the AZD1222 COVID-19 vaccine.

The chain recombines TRBV14 with TRBJ2-3, with D perhaps given as TRBD1 or TRBD2 (5 bases each). The germline V gene encodes CDR1 SGHDN and CDR2 FVKESK. V was clipped by 4 bases and J by 4 bases, with 12 bases between them. This CDR3 has 14 residues. CDR3 protein: CASSRGRSADTQYF. CDR3 sequence (DNA): TGTGCCAGCAGCCGGGGACGTAGCGCAGATACGCAGTATTTT.

The chain carries TRBV19 and TRBJ1-2; 10 nucleotides align to TRBD1. This CDR3 has 15 residues. Per the germline V gene, CDR1 is LNHDA and CDR2 is SQIVND (reference sequence). V gave up 6 bases and J gave up 4 bases; unmatched junction bases: 8. CDR3 in DNA: TGTGCCAGTAGCGCCGGGACAGGGGCTCCCTATGGCTACACCTTC. Its translation: CASSAGTGAPYGYTF.

The gene calls are TRBV19 and TRBJ2-3, with 9 bases that match TRBD2. Germline V gene sequence: CDR1 LNHDA, CDR2 SQIVND (reference sequence). V was clipped by 3 bases and J by 6 bases; unmatched bases: 7. CDR3 length equals 15 residues. CDR3 sequence: CASSMIAGARDTQYF. For the CDR3, the DNA is TGTGCCAGTAGTATGATAGCGGGAGCCCGTGATACGCAGTATTTT.

The gene calls are TRBV5-4 and TRBJ2-1; TRBD2 agrees at 8 bases. Germline lookup yields CDR1 SGHNT and CDR2 YYREEE (reference sequence). Trimming took 4 bases from V and 4 from J; bases not matched to a gene: 13. There are 17 residues in the CDR3. CDR3 nucleotides: TGTGCCAGCAGCCCAAGCCCGAGCGGGAGTTCGTACAATGAGCAGTTCTTC. Protein product: CASSPSPSGSSYNEQFF.

The V call is TRBV28, the J call TRBJ2-1; D ambiguous. CDR3 length equals 13 residues. Germline CDR1 and CDR2: MDHEN and SYDVKM. V lost 2 bases and J lost 7, with 9 bases in between. CDR3 loop: CASSLRVLNEQFF. The CDR3, as DNA: TGTGCCAGCAGTTTAAGGGTGTTAAATGAGCAGTTCTTC.

The genes are TRBV9 and TRBJ2-6, with 8 nucleotides matching TRBD1. Germline V gene sequence: CDR1 SGDLS, CDR2 YYNGEE. The CDR3 has 19 residues. The V and J ends lost 4 bases and 2 bases, in that order; junction bases with no gene match: 14. DNA for the CDR3: TGTGCCAGCAGCCACCTTAAAACAGGGGGTAACACTGGGGCCAACGTCCTGACTTTC. Protein product: CASSHLKTGGNTGANVLTF. The full variable domain, its missing parts supplied by reference TRBV9 and TRBJ2-6, is DSGVTQTPKHLITATGQRVTLRCSPRSGDLSVYWYQQSLDQGLQFLIQYYNGEERAKGNILERFSAQQFPDLHSELNLSSLELGDSALYFCASSHLKTGGNTGANVLTFGAGSRLTVL.

V gene TRBV7-6 combines with J gene TRBJ2-1, with TRBD2 identical over 14 bases. CDR1 and CDR2 (germline): SGHVS, FNYEAQ. Unmatched junction bases numbered 19, after V lost 4 bases and J lost 8 bases. CDR3 length: 20 residues. CDR3 coding DNA: TGTGCCAGCAGCTCCAAGCCTCGCTTCTCGACTAGCGGGAGGGGGGATGAGCAGTTCTTC. This encodes CASSSKPRFSTSGRGDEQFF.

The rearrangement joins TRBV30 to TRBJ1-2; D gene unclear. Per the germline V gene, CDR1 is GTSNPN and CDR2 is SVGIG (reference sequence). The CDR3 runs 12 residues. Trimming removed 4 bases from V and 4 bases from J, with 10 bases in between. The CDR3 bases are TGTGCCTGGACCGAGCGGGCCTATGGCTACACCTTC. Translation: CAWTERAYGYTF.

The chain uses TRBV27 and TRBJ2-7; TRBD2 matches at 7 bases. Germline-derived CDR1 and CDR2 are MNHEY and SMNVEV (reference sequence). The CDR3 is made up of 14 amino acids. The trim removed 0 bases at V and 6 bases at J, leaving 5 bases unmatched. CDR3 sequence (DNA): TGTGCCAGCAGTTTATCGGGCGGGAGAGGCGAGCAGTACTTC. Protein product: CASSLSGGRGEQYF.

The chain carries TRBV27 and TRBJ1-6, with D maybe TRBD1 (5 bases). Between the trimmed V and J ends, which lost 5 bases and 3 bases, there was a span of 8 bases. Germline CDR1 reads MNHEY; CDR2 reads SMNVEV (reference sequence). CDR3 length equals 14 residues. This chain's CDR3 is CASSPDSYNSPLHF. DNA of the CDR3: TGTGCCAGCAGTCCAGACAGCTATAATTCACCCCTCCACTTT.

The rearrangement joins TRBV19 to TRBJ2-2, with 13 nucleotides matching TRBD2. Germline CDR1 LNHDA, CDR2 SQIVND (reference sequence). CDR3 size: 21 residues. After removal of 3 bases from V and 0 bases from J, the junction contained 13 bases not matched to a gene. The CDR3 sequence: CASSIYVETGTSGTNTGELFF. Here the CDR3 DNA reads TGTGCCAGTAGTATTTACGTGGAAACCGGGACTAGCGGGACGAACACCGGGGAGCTGTTTTTT.

The rearrangement uses TRBV7-2 and TRBJ2-2, with D possibly matching TRBD1 (6 bases). Germline CDR1 reads SGHTA; CDR2 reads FQGNSA. Deletions cut 4 bases from V and 2 bases from J, with 17 bases between. The length of the CDR3 is 17 residues. Here the CDR3 DNA reads TGTGCCAGCAGCTCACACCACCGGGACAAAAACACCGGGGAGCTGTTTTTT. This translates into CASSSHHRDKNTGELFF.

V and J are TRBV6-1 and TRBJ1-5; 8 nucleotides agree with TRBD1. From germline, CDR1 is MNHNS and CDR2 SASEGT. After removal of 3 bases from V and 7 bases from J, the junction contained 5 bases not matched to a gene. CDR3 size: 14 residues. CDR3 sequence reads: CASSDGQGWQPQHF. As DNA, the CDR3 is TGTGCCAGCAGTGATGGACAGGGATGGCAGCCCCAGCATTTT.

This clone was picked up one time. The V call is TRBV5-1, the J call TRBJ2-6; no firm D call. Trimming stripped 0 bases from V and 3 bases from J, with 10 bases between. Germline-derived CDR1 and CDR2 are SGHRS and YFSETQ. The CDR3 contains 16 residues. This chain's CDR3 is CASSLVGPIGANVLTF. Here the CDR3 DNA reads TGCGCCAGCAGCTTGGTAGGGCCAATTGGGGCCAACGTCCTGACTTTC.

This chain uses TRBV5-5 with TRBJ2-5; TRBD2 might be the D (5 bases). Germline V lookup: CDR1 SGHKS, CDR2 YYEKEE (reference sequence). The V end lost 6 bases, the J end lost 5 bases, and 11 bases lay between the germline ends. There are 12 residues in the CDR3. In nucleotides, the CDR3 is TGTGCCAGCAATCCCGGGGTTGAGACCCAGTACTTC. Encoded protein: CASNPGVETQYF.

V is TRBV9 and J is TRBJ2-5; no definite D call. The V end was cut by 4 bases, the J end by 5 bases, with 12 bases between. Germline lookup yields CDR1 SGDLS and CDR2 YYNGEE. The CDR3 has 13 residues. The DNA of the CDR3 is TGTGCCAGCAGCTCCAACCCGAGGGAGACCCAGTACTTC. As protein: CASSSNPRETQYF.

This clone was observed a few times. CDR3 sequence reads: CATRDSSNQPQHF. In DNA, the CDR3 is TGTGCCACCCGTGACAGTTCCAATCAGCCCCAGCATTTT. The V call is TRBV15, the J call TRBJ1-5, with a weak D call TRBD1 (5 bases). Trimming removed 8 bases from V and 3 bases from J, with 11 bases in between. Germline lookup yields CDR1 LNHNV and CDR2 YYDKDF (reference sequence). The CDR3 is 13 amino acids.